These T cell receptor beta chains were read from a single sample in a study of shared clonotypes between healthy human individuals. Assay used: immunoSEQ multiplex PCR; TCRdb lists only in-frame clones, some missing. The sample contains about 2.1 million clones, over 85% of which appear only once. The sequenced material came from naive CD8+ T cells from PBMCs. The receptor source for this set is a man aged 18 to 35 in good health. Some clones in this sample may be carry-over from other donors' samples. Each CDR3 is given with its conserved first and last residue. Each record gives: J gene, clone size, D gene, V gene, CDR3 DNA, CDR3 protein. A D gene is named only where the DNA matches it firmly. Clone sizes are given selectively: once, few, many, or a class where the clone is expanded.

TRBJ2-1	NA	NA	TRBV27	TGTGCCAGCAGTCCTACCCTCAGGGGCGCGAATGAGCAGTTCTTC	CASSPTLRGANEQFF
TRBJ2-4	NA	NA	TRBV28	TGTGCCAGCAGTTTCCCCCAAATCAGTGGAGGATCGAGAAACATTCAGTACTTC	CASSFPQISGGSRNIQYF
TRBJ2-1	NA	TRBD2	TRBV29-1	TGCAGCGTTGACCGGGGACTAGTGAATGAGCAGTTCTTC	CSVDRGLVNEQFF
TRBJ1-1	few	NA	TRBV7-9	TGTGCCAGCAGCTCAACCGTGGTTGGGACTGAAGCTTTCTTT	CASSSTVVGTEAFF
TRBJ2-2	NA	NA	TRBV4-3	TGCGCCAGCAGCCCGGACTTGCCTTGGGTCGGGGAGCTGTTTTTT	CASSPDLPWVGELFF
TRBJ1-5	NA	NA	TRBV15	TGTGCCACCAGCAGAGACTTGGTGGAGCCCCAGCATTTT	CATSRDLVEPQHF
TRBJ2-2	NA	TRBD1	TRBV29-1	TGCAGCGTTACAGGGGCCACCGGGGAGCTGTTTTTT	CSVTGATGELFF
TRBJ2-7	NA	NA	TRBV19	TGTGCCAGTAGTGCCTGGATCGAGGCCAACGAGCAGTACTTC	CASSAWIEANEQYF
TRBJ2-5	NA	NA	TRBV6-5	TGTGCCAGCAGTTACTCGTTTAGCGACGGAGAGACCCAGTACTTC	CASSYSFSDGETQYF
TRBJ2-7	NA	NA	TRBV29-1	TGCAGCGTTGTTACAAGGGTCTACGAGCAGTACTTC	CSVVTRVYEQYF
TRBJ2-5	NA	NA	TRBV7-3	TGTGCCAGCAGCTTATGGTCCAGGGGACTTAAAGAGACCCAGTACTTC	CASSLWSRGLKETQYF
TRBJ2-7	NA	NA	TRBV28	TGTGCCAGCAGTTATGACAGGGAGGCCTACGAGCAGTACTTC	CASSYDREAYEQYF
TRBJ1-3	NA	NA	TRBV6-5	TGTGCCACGTCTGGGGCGTACCCTGGAAACACCATATATTTT	CATSGAYPGNTIYF
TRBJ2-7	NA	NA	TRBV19	TGTGCCAGTAGTTTTAGCGAAAACTACGAGCAGTACTTC	CASSFSENYEQYF
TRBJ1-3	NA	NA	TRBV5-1	TGCGCCAGCCAGGGGACGAACACCATATATTTT	CASQGTNTIYF
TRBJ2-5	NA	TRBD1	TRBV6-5	TGTGCCAGCAGTTATAGGGACAGGGAGAGGGAGACCCAGTACTTC	CASSYRDRERETQYF
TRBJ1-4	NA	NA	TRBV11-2	TGTGCCAGCAGCCTCACCGCCCCTCCTAATGAAAAACTGTTTTTT	CASSLTAPPNEKLFF
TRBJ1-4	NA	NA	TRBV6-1	TGTGCCAGCAGTGGGCCAGGGATTATGAGGGAAAAACTGTTTTTT	CASSGPGIMREKLFF
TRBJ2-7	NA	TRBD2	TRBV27	TGTGCCAGCCGGGCGGGGGGTTACTCCTACGAGCAGTACTTC	CASRAGGYSYEQYF
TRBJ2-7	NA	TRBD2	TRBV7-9	TGTGCCAGCAGCTTTACTAGCGGGGACTACGAGCAGTACTTC	CASSFTSGDYEQYF
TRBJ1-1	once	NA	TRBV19	TGTGCCAGTAGTATCGGCCCCCAGGGTCTAGGGGACACTGAAGCTTTCTTT	CASSIGPQGLGDTEAFF
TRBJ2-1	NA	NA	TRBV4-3	TGCGCCAGCAGCCAAGAAGCTCGAGACAATGAGCAGTTCTTC	CASSQEARDNEQFF
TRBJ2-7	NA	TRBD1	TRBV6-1	TGTGCCAGCAGTGACTGGGACAGGGGTAGTAACGAGCAGTACTTC	CASSDWDRGSNEQYF
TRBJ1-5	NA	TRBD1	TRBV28	TGTGCCAGCAAACCGGGACAGGGGGCTAGATATAGCAATCAGCCCCAGCATTTT	CASKPGQGARYSNQPQHF
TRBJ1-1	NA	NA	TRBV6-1	TGTGCGGCTGGTATGGCTTTCTTT	CAAGMAFF
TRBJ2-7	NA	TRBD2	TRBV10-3	TGTGCCATCAGTGTAACTAGCGGGAGGGCCGGTGGGTCCTACGAGCAGTACTTC	CAISVTSGRAGGSYEQYF